Each of the 10 T cell receptor beta chains below was sequenced from the same sample in a study of T cells in Graves' hyperthyroidism and ophthalmopathy. Authors of the study amplified TCR beta CDR3 regions from RNA transcripts. The study used the HTBI primer set for a first-round RT-PCR of the TCR CDR3. Each CDR3 protein gets one entry after TCRdb re-called the multiplex PCR reads with MiXCR. Of roughly 800,000 distinct CDR3 sequences listed, 35% to 45% were seen once; the top ten hold 7.5% to 9.5%. Sequenced: blood. Receptors originate from a young man with Graves' hyperthyroidism.

This sequence joins TRBV19 and TRBJ1-5, with 8 bases matching TRBD1. This CDR3 spans 14 amino acids. CDR1 is LNHDA and CDR2 is SQIVND in the germline V gene (reference sequence). J lost 9 bases, V lost 3 bases, and 7 bases had no gene match. Here the CDR3 DNA reads TGTGCCAGTAGTATGGACAGGGCCCGAGCGCCCCAGCATTTT. It specifies CASSMDRARAPQHF.

As regards this clonotype: An end of the junction does not agree with germline; a read error may underlie this. This chain links TRBV10-3 with TRBJ2-5; 8 positions match TRBD1. The CDR3 loop spans 14 amino acids. From germline, CDR1 is ENHRY and CDR2 SYGVKD. In DNA, the CDR3 is TGTGCCTGTAACTCCCCGGGACAGGAAGAGGCCCAGTACTTC. Translating it yields CACNSPGQEEAQYF.

This clonotype has a count of ten or more. This chain links TRBV29-1 with TRBJ1-4; tentative D call: TRBD1 (5 bases). This CDR3 has 12 amino acids. The V and J ends lost 5 bases and 4 bases respectively, with 8 bases between them. Germline V lookup: CDR1 SQVTM, CDR2 ANQGSEA. For the CDR3, the DNA is TGCAGCGTTCAGGGTGGTAATGAAAAACTGTTTTTT. Amino acid sequence: CSVQGGNEKLFF.

This clonotype occurred a few times. The chain recombines TRBV7-2 with TRBJ2-7, with D maybe TRBD1 (6 bases). Trimming shortened V by 2 bases and J by 2 bases, and 16 bases separated the two germline ends. CDR3 length: 16 amino acids. Germline CDR1 is SGHTA and CDR2 is FQGNSA. The CDR3 sequence is CASSLFPTGPTYEQYF. In DNA, the CDR3 is TGTGCCAGCAGCTTATTTCCTACAGGGCCGACCTACGAGCAGTACTTC.

The V gene is TRBV4-1, the J gene TRBJ1-5, with D maybe TRBD1 (5 bases). Germline-derived CDR1 and CDR2 are MGHRA and YSYEKL. The CDR3 is made up of 14 amino acids. Trimming stripped 4 bases from V and 7 bases from J, with 14 bases between. The CDR3 region has the DNA TGCGCCAGCAGCCGCAAGGAAGGGGAACAGCCCCAGCATTTT. Residues: CASSRKEGEQPQHF.

This clonotype has more than one count but fewer than ten. The chain is built from TRBV6-6 and TRBJ1-1; D gene uncertain. The CDR3 extends over 13 amino acids. Trimming shortened V by 5 bases and J by 5 bases, and 12 bases separated the two germline ends. The germline V gene encodes CDR1 MNHNY and CDR2 SVGAGI (reference sequence). The CDR3 protein is CASSRDFGTEAFF. The CDR3 DNA reads TGTGCCAGCAGTCGGGATTTCGGGACTGAAGCTTTCTTT.

The chain carries TRBV20-1 and TRBJ2-6, with no clear D. The CDR3 covers 11 residues. CDR1 and CDR2 (germline): DFQATT, SNEGSKA (reference sequence). V was trimmed by 6 bases and J by 4 bases, leaving 4 bases between them. CDR3 region: CSAVGANVLTF. CDR3 coding DNA: TGCAGTGCAGTCGGGGCCAACGTCCTGACTTTC.

This clonotype appeared a few times. The gene calls are TRBV19 and TRBJ2-7; a weak D match, TRBD2 (6 bases). V lost 10 bases and J lost 1, with 17 bases in between. Germline loops: CDR1 LNHDA, CDR2 SQIVND (reference sequence). The CDR3 contains 14 residues. This CDR3 reads CATSMEGPSYEQYF. The DNA of the CDR3 is TGTGCCACCTCGATGGAGGGACCTTCCTACGAGCAGTACTTC.

The rearrangement uses TRBV7-9 and TRBJ2-7; no firm D call. The length of the CDR3 is 13 residues. Germline V gene lookup returns CDR1 SEHNR and CDR2 FQNEAQ (reference sequence). V lost 3 bases and J lost 4, with 10 bases in between. DNA of the CDR3: TGTGCCAGCAGCTTTCCCCTCGGGTACGAGCAGTACTTC. This encodes CASSFPLGYEQYF.

This clonotype was recorded many times. The chain recombines TRBV9 with TRBJ1-3, with D perhaps TRBD1 (6 bases). CDR1 is SGDLS and CDR2 is YYNGEE in the germline V gene. The V and J ends lost 0 bases and 4 bases respectively, with 14 bases between them. The CDR3 spans 16 residues. CDR3 loop: CASSVDTGQHGNTIYF. In DNA, the CDR3 is TGTGCCAGCAGCGTAGACACAGGGCAACACGGAAACACCATATATTTT.